This TCR beta chain was sequenced during a study of cytomegalovirus exposure and HLA in healthy donors. Study-wide results and limits: A later analysis linked a missense variant in DCLRE1C to the trimming of TCR beta V and J genes. Researchers catalogued roughly 150 TCR beta chains as cytomegalovirus-associated. Evidence from a later analysis indicated that most CMV-associated TCR beta chains looked HLA-restricted. Later analysis suggested links between common viral pathogens and several top significant clusters.

Trimming stripped 6 bases from V and 4 bases from J, with 13 bases between. Germline values: CDR1 MDHEN, CDR2 SYDVKM. The CDR3 contains 14 residues. Of note for this clone: Its antigen remains unidentified.

Both 60 Vbeta primers and 13 Jbeta primers went into the PCR. The protocol was immunoSEQ multiplex PCR, while the TCRdb copy is restricted to in-frame clones and leaves out a portion. This sample has roughly 120,000 clones, with around 64% found just once. This chain uses TRBV28 with TRBJ1-5; weak D call: TRBD1 (5 bases). What was sequenced was PBMCs. The clonotype originates from a woman in her thirties in good health and CMV-seronegative. The CDR3 sequence is CASRDLGVNQPQHF. CDR3 DNA: TGTGCCAGCAGAGACCTAGGGGTTAATCAGCCCCAGCATTTT.